This TCR beta chain was observed in a study of blood T cell repertoires in COVID-19. Study background: Researchers got acute and convalescent COVID-19 samples from the United States, Italy and Spain. PBMCs, B-cell-depleted T cells, or T cells were the source of the cDNA or gDNA that made up the material.

With 0 bases removed from V and 7 bases from J, the gap between germline ends came to 11 bases. CDR1 is SGDLS, CDR2 YYNGEE, per germline. The CDR3 length is 14 residues. In the source study's methods: How many nucleated cells were present was estimated from reference gene primer amplification. Using immunoSEQ multiplex PCR, the repertoire was profiled, and TCRdb retains in-frame clones only, with some absent. V, J and clone size reflect that table, while D and trimming were determined from the DNA. Among approximately 220,000 clones listed, approximately 85% were seen once. The receptor's source is a woman between 70 and 85 years old with acute or convalescent COVID-19. This rearrangement joins TRBV9 to TRBJ1-5, with TRBD1 as a possible D gene (6 bases). The sequenced sample was peripheral blood. The CDR3 here is CASSVAAGEQPQHF. CDR3 in DNA: TGTGCCAGCAGCGTAGCGGCAGGGGAGCAGCCCCAGCATTTT. Full variable domain (outside the CDR3, taken from reference TRBV9 and TRBJ1-5): DSGVTQTPKHLITATGQRVTLRCSPRSGDLSVYWYQQSLDQGLQFLIQYYNGEERAKGNILERFSAQQFPDLHSELNLSSLELGDSALYFCASSVAAGEQPQHFGDGTRLSIL.